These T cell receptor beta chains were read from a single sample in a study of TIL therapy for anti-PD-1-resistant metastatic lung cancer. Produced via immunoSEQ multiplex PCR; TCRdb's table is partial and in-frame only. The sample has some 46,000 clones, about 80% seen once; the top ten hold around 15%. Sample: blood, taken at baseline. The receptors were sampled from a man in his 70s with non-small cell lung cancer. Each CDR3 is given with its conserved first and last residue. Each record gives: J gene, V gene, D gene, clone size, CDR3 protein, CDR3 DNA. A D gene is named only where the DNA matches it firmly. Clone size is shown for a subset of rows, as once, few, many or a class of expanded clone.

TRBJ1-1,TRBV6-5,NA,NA,CASSLKGYMNTEAFF,TGTGCCAGCAGTCTAAAAGGGTACATGAACACTGAAGCTTTCTTT
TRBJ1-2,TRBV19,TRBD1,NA,CATQIRGWDGYTF,TGTGCCACCCAAATCAGGGGGTGGGATGGCTACACCTTC
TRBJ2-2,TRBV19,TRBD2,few,CASSARLATLNTGELFF,TGTGCCAGTAGTGCCAGACTAGCTACATTGAACACCGGGGAGCTGTTTTTT
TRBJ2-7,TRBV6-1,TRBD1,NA,CASRSPGQSYEQYF,TGTGCCAGCAGGTCCCCGGGACAGTCCTACGAGCAGTACTTC
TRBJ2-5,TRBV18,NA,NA,CASSPPGDQETQYF,TGTGCCAGCTCACCACCAGGGGATCAAGAGACCCAGTACTTC
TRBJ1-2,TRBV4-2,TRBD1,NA,CASSQGDRGDYGYTF,TGTGCCAGCAGCCAGGGGGACAGGGGGGACTATGGCTACACCTTC
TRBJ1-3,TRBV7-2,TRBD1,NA,CASSPGTGRGGNTIYF,TGTGCCAGCAGCCCCGGGACAGGGAGAGGAGGAAACACCATATATTTT
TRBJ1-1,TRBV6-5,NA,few,CASSYSNIGRDGAFF,TGTGCCAGCAGTTACTCGAATATCGGCAGGGACGGCGCTTTCTTT
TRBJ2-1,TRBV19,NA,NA,CASSSTGTYNEQFF,TGTGCCAGTAGTTCGACAGGAACCTACAATGAGCAGTTCTTC
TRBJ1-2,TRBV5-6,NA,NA,CASSSAGSNYGYTF,TGTGCCAGCAGCTCCGCGGGATCGAACTATGGCTACACCTTC
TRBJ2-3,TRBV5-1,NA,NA,CASSFGSGGTDTQYF,TGCGCCAGCAGCTTCGGGAGTGGGGGCACAGATACGCAGTATTTT
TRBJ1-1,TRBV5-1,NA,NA,CASSFGEINTEAFF,TGCGCCAGCAGCTTCGGGGAAATTAACACTGAAGCTTTCTTT
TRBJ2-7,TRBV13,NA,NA,CASSLSGSYEQYF,TGTGCCAGCAGCTTATCCGGCTCCTACGAGCAGTACTTC
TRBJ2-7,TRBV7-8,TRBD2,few,CASSPRTSGTSYEQYF,TGTGCCAGCAGCCCCAGGACTAGCGGGACCTCCTACGAGCAGTACTTC
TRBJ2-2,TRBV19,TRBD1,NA,CASRSTGVGGELFF,TGTGCCAGTAGAAGTACAGGGGTCGGCGGGGAGCTGTTTTTT
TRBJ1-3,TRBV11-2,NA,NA,CASSLRGVESGNTIYF,TGTGCCAGCAGCTTACGGGGGGTGGAATCTGGAAACACCATATATTTT
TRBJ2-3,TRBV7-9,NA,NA,CASMGSTDTQYF,TGTGCCAGCATGGGAAGTACAGATACGCAGTATTTT
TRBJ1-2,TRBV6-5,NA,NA,CAIMTANYGYTF,TGTGCCATTATGACAGCTAACTATGGCTACACCTTC
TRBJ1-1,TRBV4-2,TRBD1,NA,CASSQDPGGLNTEAFF,TGTGCCAGCAGCCAAGATCCAGGGGGTCTGAACACTGAAGCTTTCTTT
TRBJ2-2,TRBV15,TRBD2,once,CATSRDPGGRENTGELFF,TGTGCCACCAGCAGAGACCCCGGGGGGAGGGAGAACACCGGGGAGCTGTTTTTT
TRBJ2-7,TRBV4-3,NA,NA,CASSQDTSEIYEQYF,TGCGCCAGCAGCCAAGATACAAGCGAAATTTACGAGCAGTACTTC
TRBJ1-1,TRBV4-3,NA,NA,CASSTNTEAFF,TGCGCCAGCAGCACGAACACTGAAGCTTTCTTT
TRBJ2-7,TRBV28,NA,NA,CASSSPGLVSYEQYF,TGTGCCAGCAGTTCCCCCGGACTCGTCTCCTACGAGCAGTACTTC
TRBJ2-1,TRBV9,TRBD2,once,CASSAGLAGVNEQFF,TGTGCCAGCAGCGCGGGACTAGCGGGAGTCAATGAGCAGTTCTTC
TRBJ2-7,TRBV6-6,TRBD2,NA,CASRPTSGSTHEQYF,TGTGCCAGCAGACCTACTAGCGGGAGTACCCACGAGCAGTACTTC
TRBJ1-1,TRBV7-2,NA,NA,CASSSLSDARNTEAFF,TGTGCCAGCAGCTCTCTGTCGGACGCCCGGAACACTGAAGCTTTCTTT
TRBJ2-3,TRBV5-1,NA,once,CASSSSGDTQYF,TGCGCCAGCAGCTCTTCGGGGGATACGCAGTATTTT
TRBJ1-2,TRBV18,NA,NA,CASSPPGENYGYTF,TGTGCCAGCTCACCACCCGGGGAGAACTATGGCTACACCTTC
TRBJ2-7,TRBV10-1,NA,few,CASSEGEGFRAEQYF,TGCGCCAGCAGTGAGGGTGAAGGTTTTCGAGCCGAGCAGTACTTC
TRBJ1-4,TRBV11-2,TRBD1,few,CASSGDSVKLFF,TGTGCCAGCAGCGGGGACAGTGTGAAACTGTTTTTT
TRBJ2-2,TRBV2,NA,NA,CASSEVGGGKLFF,TGTGCCAGCAGTGAAGTAGGTGGGGGGAAGCTGTTTTTT
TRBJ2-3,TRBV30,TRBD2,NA,CAWADGGADTQYF,TGTGCCTGGGCGGACGGGGGGGCAGATACGCAGTATTTT
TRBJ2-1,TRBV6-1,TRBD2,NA,CASRRGTSGSYEQFF,TGTGCCAGCAGGAGGGGGACTAGCGGGAGTTATGAGCAGTTCTTC
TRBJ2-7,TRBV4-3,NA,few,CASSQVNGGGIEQYF,TGCGCCAGCAGCCAAGTCAATGGTGGCGGGATCGAGCAGTACTTC
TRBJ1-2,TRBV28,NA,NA,CASTSTGSYGYTF,TGTGCCAGCACTTCGACAGGTTCCTATGGCTACACCTTC
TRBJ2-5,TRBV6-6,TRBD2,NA,CASSSQTSGSQYF,TGTGCCAGCAGTTCCCAGACTAGCGGGAGTCAGTACTTC
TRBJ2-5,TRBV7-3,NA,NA,CASSTNGRGETQYF,TGTGCCAGCAGCACAAACGGCAGGGGAGAGACCCAGTACTTC
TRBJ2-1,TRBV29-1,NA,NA,CSGGQSSNEQFF,TGCAGCGGCGGACAGTCCAGCAATGAGCAGTTCTTC
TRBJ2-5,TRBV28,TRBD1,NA,CASSNQGTVETQYF,TGTGCCAGCAGCAACCAGGGGACAGTTGAGACCCAGTACTTC
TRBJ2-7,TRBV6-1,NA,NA,CASSEVSGPYEQYF,TGTGCCAGCAGTGAAGTGTCGGGCCCATACGAGCAGTACTTC
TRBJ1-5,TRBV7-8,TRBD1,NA,CASSLGQGANQPQHF,TGTGCCAGCAGCTTGGGCCAGGGGGCAAATCAGCCCCAGCATTTT
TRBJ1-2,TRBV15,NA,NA,CATSRDRDTYGYTF,TGTGCCACCAGCAGAGACCGGGACACCTATGGCTACACCTTC
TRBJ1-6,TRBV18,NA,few,CASSYGGRRDNSPLHF,TGTGCCAGCTCATACGGGGGCAGGCGAGATAATTCACCCCTCCACTTT
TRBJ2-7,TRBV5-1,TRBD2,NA,CASSYSKDSGISEQYF,TGCGCCAGCAGCTACTCTAAGGATAGCGGGATTTCTGAGCAGTACTTC
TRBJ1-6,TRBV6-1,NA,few,CASLTGPTLSLHF,TGTGCCAGCTTGACAGGCCCAACTTTGTCCCTCCACTTT
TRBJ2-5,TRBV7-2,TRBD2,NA,CASSLDSSGREETQYF,TGTGCCAGCAGCTTAGATAGTAGCGGGAGGGAAGAGACCCAGTACTTC
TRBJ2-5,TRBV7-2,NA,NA,CASSFVETQYF,TGTGCCAGCAGCTTTGTGGAGACCCAGTACTTC
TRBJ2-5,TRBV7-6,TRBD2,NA,CASSLLAGVRETQYF,TGTGCCAGCAGCTTACTAGCGGGAGTTCGGGAGACCCAGTACTTC
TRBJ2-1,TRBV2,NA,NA,CASSERRVSSYNEQFF,TGTGCCAGCAGTGAAAGGAGGGTAAGCTCCTACAATGAGCAGTTCTTC
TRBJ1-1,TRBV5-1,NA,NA,CASSLAGLAGTEAFF,TGCGCCAGCAGCTTGGCCGGACTAGCAGGCACTGAAGCTTTCTTT
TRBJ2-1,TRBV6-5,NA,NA,CASSSGALQFF,TGTGCCAGCAGCTCAGGGGCTCTCCAGTTCTTC
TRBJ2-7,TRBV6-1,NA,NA,CASSAGGGYEQYF,TGTGCCAGCAGTGCGGGGGGCGGCTACGAGCAGTACTTC
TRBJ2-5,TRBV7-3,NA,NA,CASSWDGTSKETQYF,TGTGCCAGCAGTTGGGACGGAACTTCGAAAGAGACCCAGTACTTC
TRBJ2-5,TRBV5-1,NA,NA,CASSLGGPQETQYF,TGCGCCAGCAGCTTGGGAGGGCCCCAAGAGACCCAGTACTTC
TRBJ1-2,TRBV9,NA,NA,CASSPRGGQDGYTF,TGTGCCAGCAGCCCGAGGGGGGGGCAGGATGGCTACACCTTC